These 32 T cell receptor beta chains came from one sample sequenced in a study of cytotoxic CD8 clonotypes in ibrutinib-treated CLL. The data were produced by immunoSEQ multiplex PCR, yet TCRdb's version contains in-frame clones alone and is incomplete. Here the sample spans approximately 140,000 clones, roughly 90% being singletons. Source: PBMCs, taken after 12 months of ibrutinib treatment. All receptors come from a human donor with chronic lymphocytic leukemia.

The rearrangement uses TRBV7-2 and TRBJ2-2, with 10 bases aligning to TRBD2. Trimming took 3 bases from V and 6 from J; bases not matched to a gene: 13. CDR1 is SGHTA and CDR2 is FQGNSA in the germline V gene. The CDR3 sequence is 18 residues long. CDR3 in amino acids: CASSFRPSGRDSAGELFF. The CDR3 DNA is TGTGCCAGCAGCTTCAGGCCTAGCGGGAGAGATTCGGCCGGGGAGCTGTTTTTT.

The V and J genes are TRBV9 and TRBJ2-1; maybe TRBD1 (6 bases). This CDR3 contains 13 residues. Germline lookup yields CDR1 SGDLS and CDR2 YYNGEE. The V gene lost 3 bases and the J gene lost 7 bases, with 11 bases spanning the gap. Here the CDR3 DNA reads TGTGCCAGCAGCGACCCAGGGGTAAATGAGCAGTTCTTC. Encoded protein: CASSDPGVNEQFF.

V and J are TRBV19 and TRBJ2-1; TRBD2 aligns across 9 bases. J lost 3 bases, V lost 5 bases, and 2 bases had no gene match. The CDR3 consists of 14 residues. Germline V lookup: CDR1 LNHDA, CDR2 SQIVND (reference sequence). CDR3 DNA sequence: TGTGCCAGTAGTCGAGCGGGGGGCTACAATGAGCAGTTCTTC. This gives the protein CASSRAGGYNEQFF. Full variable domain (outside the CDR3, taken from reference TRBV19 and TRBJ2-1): DGGITQSPKYLFRKEGQNVTLSCEQNLNHDAMYWYRQDPGQGLRLIYYSQIVNDFQKGDIAEGYSVSREKKESFPLTVTSAQKNPTAFYLCASSRAGGYNEQFFGPGTRLTVL.

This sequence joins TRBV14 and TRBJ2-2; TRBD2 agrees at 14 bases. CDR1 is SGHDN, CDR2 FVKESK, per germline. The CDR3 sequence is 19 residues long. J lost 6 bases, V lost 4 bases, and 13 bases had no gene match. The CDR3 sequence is CASSRDRGLAGVRAGELFF. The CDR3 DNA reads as TGTGCCAGCAGCCGGGATAGGGGACTAGCGGGAGTGCGCGCCGGGGAGCTGTTTTTT.

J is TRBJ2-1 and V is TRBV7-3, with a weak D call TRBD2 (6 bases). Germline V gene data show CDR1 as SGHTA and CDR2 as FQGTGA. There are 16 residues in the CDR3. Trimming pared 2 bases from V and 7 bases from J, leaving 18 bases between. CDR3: CASSLGPPSGPNEQFF. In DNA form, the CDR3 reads TGTGCCAGCAGCTTAGGGCCTCCGAGCGGGCCGAATGAGCAGTTCTTC.

The CDR3 bases are TGTGCCAGCAGTTTTGTTAGAGGGAACATCTATGGCTACACCTTC. Translated, it gives CASSFVRGNIYGYTF. The J gene is TRBJ1-2, the V gene TRBV28, with D unresolved. Trimming took 3 bases from V and 4 from J, leaving 15 bases between them. CDR3 size: 15 residues. Germline V CDR1 and CDR2: MDHEN, SYDVKM.

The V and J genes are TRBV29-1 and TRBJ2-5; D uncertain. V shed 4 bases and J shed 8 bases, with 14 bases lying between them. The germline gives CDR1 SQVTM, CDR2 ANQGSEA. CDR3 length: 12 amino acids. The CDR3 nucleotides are TGCAGCGTTGCCAATATTGAGGCTACCCAGTACTTC. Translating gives CSVANIEATQYF.

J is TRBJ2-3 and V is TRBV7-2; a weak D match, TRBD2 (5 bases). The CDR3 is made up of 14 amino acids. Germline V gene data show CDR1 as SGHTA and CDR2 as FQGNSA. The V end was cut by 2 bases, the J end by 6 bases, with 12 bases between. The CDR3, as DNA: TGTGCCAGCAGCTTATACCAAGGACTCGATACGCAGTATTTT. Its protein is CASSLYQGLDTQYF.

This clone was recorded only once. The CDR3: CASSDVPGRGELFF. The CDR3 DNA follows: TGTGCCAGCAGTGATGTTCCGGGTAGGGGGGAGCTGTTTTTT. This chain links TRBV2 with TRBJ2-2, with unresolved D. CDR1 and CDR2 (germline): SNHLY, FYNNEI. The CDR3 runs 14 residues. V was shortened by 3 bases and J by 8 bases, with 13 bases between the two germline ends.

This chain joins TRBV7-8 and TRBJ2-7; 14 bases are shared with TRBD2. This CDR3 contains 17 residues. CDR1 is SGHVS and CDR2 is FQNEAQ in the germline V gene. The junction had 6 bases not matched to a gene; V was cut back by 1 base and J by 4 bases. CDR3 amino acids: CASSLGGTSGRGYEQYF. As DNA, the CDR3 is TGTGCCAGCAGCTTAGGGGGGACTAGCGGGAGAGGGTACGAGCAGTACTTC.

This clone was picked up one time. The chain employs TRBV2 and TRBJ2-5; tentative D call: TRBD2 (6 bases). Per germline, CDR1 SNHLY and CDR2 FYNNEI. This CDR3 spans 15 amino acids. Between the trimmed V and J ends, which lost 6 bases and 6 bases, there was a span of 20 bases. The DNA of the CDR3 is TGTGCCAGCAGGGACTCCGGGACTCCCCACAAGACCCAGTACTTC. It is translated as CASRDSGTPHKTQYF.

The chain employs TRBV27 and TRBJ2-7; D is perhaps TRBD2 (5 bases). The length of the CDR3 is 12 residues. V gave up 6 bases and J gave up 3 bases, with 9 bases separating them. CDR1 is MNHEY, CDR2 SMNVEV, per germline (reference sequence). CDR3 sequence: CASRLGSYEQYF. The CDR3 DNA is TGTGCCAGCAGACTAGGTAGCTACGAGCAGTACTTC.

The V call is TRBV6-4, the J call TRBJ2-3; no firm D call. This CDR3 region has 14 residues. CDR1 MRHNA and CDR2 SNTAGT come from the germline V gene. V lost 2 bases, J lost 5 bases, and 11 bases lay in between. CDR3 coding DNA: TGTGCCAGCAGTGACAGTAGGATTCAAGATACGCAGTATTTT. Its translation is CASSDSRIQDTQYF.

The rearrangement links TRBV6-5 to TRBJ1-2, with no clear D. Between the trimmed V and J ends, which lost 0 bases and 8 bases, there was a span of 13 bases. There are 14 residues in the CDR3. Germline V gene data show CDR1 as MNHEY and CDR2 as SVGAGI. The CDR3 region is CASSYSKQRAGYTF. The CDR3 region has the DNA TGTGCCAGCAGTTACTCGAAACAAAGAGCCGGCTACACCTTC.

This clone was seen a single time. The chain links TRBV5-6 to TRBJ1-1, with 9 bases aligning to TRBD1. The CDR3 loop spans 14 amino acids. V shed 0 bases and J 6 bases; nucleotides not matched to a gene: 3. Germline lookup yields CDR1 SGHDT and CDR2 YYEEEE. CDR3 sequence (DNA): TGTGCCAGCAGCTTGGGAGACAGGGGGGCTGAAGCTTTCTTT. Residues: CASSLGDRGAEAFF. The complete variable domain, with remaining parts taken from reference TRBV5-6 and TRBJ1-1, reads DAGVTQSPTHLIKTRGQQVTLRCSPKSGHDTVSWYQQALGQGPQFIFQYYEEEERQRGNFPDRFSGHQFPNYSSELNVNALLLGDSALYLCASSLGDRGAEAFFGQGTRLTVV.

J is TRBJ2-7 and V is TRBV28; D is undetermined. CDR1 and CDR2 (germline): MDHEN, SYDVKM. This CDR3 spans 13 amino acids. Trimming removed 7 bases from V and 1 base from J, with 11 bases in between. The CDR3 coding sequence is TGTGCCAGCAACCCCGGGCAGTCCTACGAGCAGTACTTC. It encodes CASNPGQSYEQYF. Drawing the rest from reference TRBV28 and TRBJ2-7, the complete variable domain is DVKVTQSSRYLVKRTGEKVFLECVQDMDHENMFWYRQDPGLGLRLIYFSYDVKMKEKGDIPEGYSVSREKKERFSLILESASTNQTSMYLCASNPGQSYEQYFGPGTRLTVT.

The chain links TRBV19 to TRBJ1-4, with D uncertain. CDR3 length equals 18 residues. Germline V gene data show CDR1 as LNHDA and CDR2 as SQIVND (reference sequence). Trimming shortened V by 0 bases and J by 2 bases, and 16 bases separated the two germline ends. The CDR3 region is CASSIDLRSAGTNEKLFF. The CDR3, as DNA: TGTGCCAGTAGTATAGATCTCCGATCAGCGGGGACTAATGAAAAACTGTTTTTT.

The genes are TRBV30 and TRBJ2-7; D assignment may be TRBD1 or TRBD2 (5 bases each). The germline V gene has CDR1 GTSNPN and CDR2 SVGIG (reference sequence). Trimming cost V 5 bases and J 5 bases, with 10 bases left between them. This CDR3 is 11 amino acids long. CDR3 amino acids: CAWGTHHEQYF. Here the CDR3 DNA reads TGTGCCTGGGGGACCCACCACGAGCAGTACTTC.

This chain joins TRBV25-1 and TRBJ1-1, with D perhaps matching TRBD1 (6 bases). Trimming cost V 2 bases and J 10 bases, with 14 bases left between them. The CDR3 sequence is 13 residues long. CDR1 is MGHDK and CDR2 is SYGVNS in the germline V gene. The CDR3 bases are TGTGCCAGCAGTGAAAACGGGGGGCGGAGAGCTTTCTTT. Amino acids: CASSENGGRRAFF.

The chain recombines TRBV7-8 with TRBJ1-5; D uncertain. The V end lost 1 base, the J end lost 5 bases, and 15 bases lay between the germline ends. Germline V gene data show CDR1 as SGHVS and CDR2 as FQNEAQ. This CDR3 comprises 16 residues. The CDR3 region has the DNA TGTGCCAGCAGCTTAGAGGCAGTAACGGCGGATCAGCCCCAGCATTTT. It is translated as CASSLEAVTADQPQHF. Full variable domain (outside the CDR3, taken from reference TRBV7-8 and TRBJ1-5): GAGVSQSPRYKVAKRGQDVALRCDPISGHVSLFWYQQALGQGPEFLTYFQNEAQLDKSGLPSDRFFAERPEGSVSTLKIQRTQQEDSAVYLCASSLEAVTADQPQHFGDGTRLSIL.

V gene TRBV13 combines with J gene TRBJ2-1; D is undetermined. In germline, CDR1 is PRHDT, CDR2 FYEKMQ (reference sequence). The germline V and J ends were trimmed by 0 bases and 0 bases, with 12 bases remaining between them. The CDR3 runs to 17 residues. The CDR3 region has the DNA TGTGCCAGCAGCTTAGGAATTCAACTTAGCTCCTACAATGAGCAGTTCTTC. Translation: CASSLGIQLSSYNEQFF.

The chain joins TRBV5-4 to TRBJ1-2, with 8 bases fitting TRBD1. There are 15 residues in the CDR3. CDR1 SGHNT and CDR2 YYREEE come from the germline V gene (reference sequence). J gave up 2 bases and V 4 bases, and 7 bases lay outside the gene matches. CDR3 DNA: TGTGCCAGCAGCCCGGGACAGGCCGTCAACTATGGCTACACCTTC. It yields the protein CASSPGQAVNYGYTF.

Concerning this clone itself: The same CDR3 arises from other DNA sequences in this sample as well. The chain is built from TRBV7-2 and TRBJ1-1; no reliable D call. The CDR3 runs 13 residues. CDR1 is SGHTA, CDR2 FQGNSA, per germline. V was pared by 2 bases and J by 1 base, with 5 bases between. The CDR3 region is CASSLSENTEAFF. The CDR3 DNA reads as TGTGCCAGCAGCTTAAGCGAGAACACTGAAGCTTTCTTT.

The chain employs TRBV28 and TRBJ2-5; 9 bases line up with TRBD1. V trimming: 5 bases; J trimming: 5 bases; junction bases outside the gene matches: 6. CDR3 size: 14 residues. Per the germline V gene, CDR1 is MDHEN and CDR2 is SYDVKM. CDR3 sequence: CASSVQGAWETQYF. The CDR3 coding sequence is TGTGCCAGCAGTGTACAGGGGGCATGGGAGACCCAGTACTTC.

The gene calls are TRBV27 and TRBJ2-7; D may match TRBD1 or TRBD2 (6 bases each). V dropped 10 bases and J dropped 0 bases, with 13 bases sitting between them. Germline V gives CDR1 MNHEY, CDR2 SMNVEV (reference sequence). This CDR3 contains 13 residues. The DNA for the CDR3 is TGTGCCACCTCGCGGGACAACTCCTACGAGCAGTACTTC. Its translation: CATSRDNSYEQYF.

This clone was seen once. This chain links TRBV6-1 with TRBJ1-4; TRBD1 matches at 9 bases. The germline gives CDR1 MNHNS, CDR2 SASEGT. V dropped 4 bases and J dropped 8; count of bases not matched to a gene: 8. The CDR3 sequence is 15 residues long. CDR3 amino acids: CASSAIQGAREKLFF. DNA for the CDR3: TGTGCCAGCAGTGCCATACAGGGGGCACGGGAAAAACTGTTTTTT.

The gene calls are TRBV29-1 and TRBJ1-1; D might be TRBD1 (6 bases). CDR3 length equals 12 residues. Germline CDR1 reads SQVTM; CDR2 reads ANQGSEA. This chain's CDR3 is CSSQGRGTEAFF. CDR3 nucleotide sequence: TGCAGTTCCCAGGGGAGGGGCACTGAAGCTTTCTTT. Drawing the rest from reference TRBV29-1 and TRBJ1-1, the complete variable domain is SAVISQKPSRDICQRGTSLTIQCQVDSQVTMMFWYRQQPGQSLTLIATANQGSEATYESGFVIDKFPISRPNLTFSTLTVSNMSPEDSSIYLCSSQGRGTEAFFGQGTRLTVV.

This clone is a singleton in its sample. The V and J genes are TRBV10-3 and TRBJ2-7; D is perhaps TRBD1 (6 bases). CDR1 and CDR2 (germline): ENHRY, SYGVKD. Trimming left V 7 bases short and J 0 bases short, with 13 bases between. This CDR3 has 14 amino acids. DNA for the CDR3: TGTGCCATCAATCCACGGGACAACTCCTACGAGCAGTACTTC. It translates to CAINPRDNSYEQYF.

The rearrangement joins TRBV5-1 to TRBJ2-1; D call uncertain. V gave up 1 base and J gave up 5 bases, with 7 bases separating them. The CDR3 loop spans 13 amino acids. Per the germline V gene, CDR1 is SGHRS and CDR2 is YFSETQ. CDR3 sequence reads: CASSLPINNEQFF. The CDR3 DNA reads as TGCGCCAGCAGCTTGCCTATTAACAATGAGCAGTTCTTC. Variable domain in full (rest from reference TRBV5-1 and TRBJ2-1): KAGVTQTPRYLIKTRGQQVTLSCSPISGHRSVSWYQQTPGQGLQFLFEYFSETQRNKGNFPGRFSGRQFSNSRSEMNVSTLELGDSALYLCASSLPINNEQFFGPGTRLTVL.

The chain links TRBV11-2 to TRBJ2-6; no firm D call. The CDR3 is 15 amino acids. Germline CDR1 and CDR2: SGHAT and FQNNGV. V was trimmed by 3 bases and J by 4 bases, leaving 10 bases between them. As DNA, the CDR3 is TGTGCCAGCAGCTTTTCCACGGCGGGGGCCAACGTCCTGACTTTC. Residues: CASSFSTAGANVLTF. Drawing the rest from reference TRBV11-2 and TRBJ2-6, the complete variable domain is EAGVAQSPRYKIIEKRQSVAFWCNPISGHATLYWYQQILGQGPKLLIQFQNNGVVDDSQLPKDRFSAERLKGVDSTLKIQPAKLEDSAVYLCASSFSTAGANVLTFGAGSRLTVL.

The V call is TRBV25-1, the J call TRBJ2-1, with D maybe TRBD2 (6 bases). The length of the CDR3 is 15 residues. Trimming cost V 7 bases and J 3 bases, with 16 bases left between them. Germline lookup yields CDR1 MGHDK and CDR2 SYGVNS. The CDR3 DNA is TGTGCCAGCATCGGTCCGGGGGTTATCTACAATGAGCAGTTCTTC. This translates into CASIGPGVIYNEQFF.

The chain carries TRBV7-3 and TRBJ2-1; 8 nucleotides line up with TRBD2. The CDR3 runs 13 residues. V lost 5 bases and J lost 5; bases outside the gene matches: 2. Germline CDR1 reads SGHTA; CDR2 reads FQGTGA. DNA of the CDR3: TGTGCCAGCAGCCAGGGACTAGACAATGAGCAGTTCTTC. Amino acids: CASSQGLDNEQFF.